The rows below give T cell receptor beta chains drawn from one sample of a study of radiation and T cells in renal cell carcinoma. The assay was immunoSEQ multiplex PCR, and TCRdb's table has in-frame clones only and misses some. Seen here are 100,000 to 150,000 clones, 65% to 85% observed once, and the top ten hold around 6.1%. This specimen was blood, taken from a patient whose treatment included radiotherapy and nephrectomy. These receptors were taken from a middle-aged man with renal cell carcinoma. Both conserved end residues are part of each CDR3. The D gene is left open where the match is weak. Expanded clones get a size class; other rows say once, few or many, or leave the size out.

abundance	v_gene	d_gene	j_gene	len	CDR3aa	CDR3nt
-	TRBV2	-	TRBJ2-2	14	CASILYPNTGELFF	TGTGCCAGCATCTTATACCCGAACACCGGGGAGCTGTTTTTT
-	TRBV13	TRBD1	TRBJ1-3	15	CASSLTGGGGNTIYF	TGTGCCAGCAGCCTCACAGGGGGTGGAGGAAACACCATATATTTT
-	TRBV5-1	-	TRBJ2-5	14	CASRSGVGQETQYF	TGCGCCAGCAGATCGGGTGTGGGCCAAGAGACCCAGTACTTC
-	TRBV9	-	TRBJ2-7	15	CASSVGPGEEYEQYF	TGTGCCAGCAGCGTAGGGCCGGGAGAGGAATACGAGCAGTACTTC
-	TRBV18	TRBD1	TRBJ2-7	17	CASSPSTTRDRVNEQYF	TGTGCCAGCTCACCATCTACAACCCGGGACAGGGTTAACGAGCAGTACTTC
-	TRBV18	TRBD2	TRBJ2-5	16	CASSPRGLANGETQYF	TGTGCCAGCTCACCACGGGGACTAGCGAATGGGGAGACCCAGTACTTC
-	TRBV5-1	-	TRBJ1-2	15	CASSLARGENYGYTF	TGCGCCAGCAGCTTGGCGAGAGGGGAGAACTATGGCTACACCTTC
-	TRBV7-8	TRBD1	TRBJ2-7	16	CASSLSGTGGSYEQYF	TGTGCCAGCAGCTTGTCCGGGACAGGGGGTTCCTACGAGCAGTACTTC
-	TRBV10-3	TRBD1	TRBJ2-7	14	CAISGGQDGDEQYF	TGTGCCATCAGTGGCGGACAGGATGGCGACGAGCAGTACTTC
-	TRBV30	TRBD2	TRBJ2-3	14	CACRGGAGTDTQYF	TGTGCCTGTCGGGGAGGGGCCGGCACAGATACGCAGTATTTT
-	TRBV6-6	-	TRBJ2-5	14	CASSYSAGKETQYF	TGTGCCAGCAGTTACTCGGCAGGGAAGGAGACCCAGTACTTC
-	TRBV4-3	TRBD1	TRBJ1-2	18	CASSQQTRPGTGDYGYTF	TGCGCCAGCAGCCAACAGACCCGGCCCGGGACAGGGGACTATGGCTACACCTTC
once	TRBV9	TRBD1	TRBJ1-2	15	CASSAPQGGRGGYTF	TGTGCCAGCAGCGCTCCCCAGGGGGGGAGAGGTGGCTACACCTTC
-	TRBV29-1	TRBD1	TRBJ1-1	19	CSVTDRSAGEGFFIPEAFF	TGCAGCGTAACGGACAGGAGCGCCGGGGAAGGTTTCTTTATCCCTGAAGCTTTCTTT
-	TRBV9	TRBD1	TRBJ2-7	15	CASSVSGTGAYEQYF	TGTGCCAGCAGCGTCTCCGGGACAGGGGCCTACGAGCAGTACTTC
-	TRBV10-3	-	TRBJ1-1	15	CAISDPTVGDTEAFF	TGTGCCATCAGTGACCCCACGGTGGGGGACACTGAAGCTTTCTTT
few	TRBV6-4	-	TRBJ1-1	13	CASSPGGNTEAFF	TGTGCCAGCAGTCCAGGAGGTAACACTGAAGCTTTCTTT
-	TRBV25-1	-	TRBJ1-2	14	CASSETTTNYGYTF	TGTGCCAGCAGTGAGACAACTACTAACTATGGCTACACCTTC
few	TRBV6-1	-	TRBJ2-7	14	CAISWSGLNHEQYF	TGTGCCATCTCCTGGTCCGGGCTTAATCACGAGCAGTACTTC
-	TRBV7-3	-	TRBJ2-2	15	CASSLGLLNTGELFF	TGTGCCAGCAGCTTAGGGCTACTGAACACCGGGGAGCTGTTTTTT
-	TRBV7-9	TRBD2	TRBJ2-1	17	CASSFFSGTSGYNEQFF	TGTGCCAGCAGCTTTTTCTCCGGGACTAGCGGTTACAATGAGCAGTTCTTC
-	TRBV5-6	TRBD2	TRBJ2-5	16	CASSLPSGSDRGTQYF	TGTGCCAGCAGCCTCCCTAGCGGGAGTGACCGGGGGACCCAGTACTTC
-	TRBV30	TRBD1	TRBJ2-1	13	CAWDRVTYNEQFF	TGTGCCTGGGACAGGGTAACCTACAATGAGCAGTTCTTC
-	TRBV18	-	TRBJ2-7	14	CASSPPSRVREQYF	TGTGCCAGCTCACCACCGAGCAGGGTCCGGGAGCAGTACTTC
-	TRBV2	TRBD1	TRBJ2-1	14	CASKGQGAYNEQFF	TGTGCCAGCAAGGGTCAGGGGGCCTACAATGAGCAGTTCTTC
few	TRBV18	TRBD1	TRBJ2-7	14	CASSPKQGNYEQYF	TGTGCCAGCTCACCCAAACAGGGGAACTACGAGCAGTACTTC
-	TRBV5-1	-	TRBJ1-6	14	CASSLGQGNSPLHF	TGCGCCAGCAGCTTGGGGCAGGGGAATTCACCCCTCCACTTT
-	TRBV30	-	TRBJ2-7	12	CAWSASGYEQYF	TGTGCCTGGAGTGCGTCGGGCTACGAGCAGTACTTC
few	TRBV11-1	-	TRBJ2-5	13	CASSHPGGETQYF	TGTGCCAGCAGCCACCCGGGTGGAGAGACCCAGTACTTC
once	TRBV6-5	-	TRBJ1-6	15	CASSYSASYNSPLHF	TGTGCCAGCAGTTACTCGGCCTCCTATAATTCACCCCTCCACTTT
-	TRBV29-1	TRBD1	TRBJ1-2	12	CSARQGSYGYTF	TGCAGCGCCCGACAGGGATCCTATGGCTACACCTTC
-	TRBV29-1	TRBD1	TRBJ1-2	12	CSARQGVYGYTF	TGCAGCGCTAGACAGGGTGTCTATGGCTACACCTTC
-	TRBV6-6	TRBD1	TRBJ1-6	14	CASSLDRGNSPLHF	TGTGCCAGCAGTTTGGACAGGGGTAATTCACCCCTCCACTTT
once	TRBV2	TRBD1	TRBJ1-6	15	CASAPRTGNNSPLHF	TGTGCCAGCGCCCCCCGGACAGGGAATAATTCACCCCTCCACTTT
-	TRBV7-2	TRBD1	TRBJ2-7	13	CASSLGQGDEQYF	TGTGCCAGCAGCTTAGGGCAGGGGGACGAGCAGTACTTC
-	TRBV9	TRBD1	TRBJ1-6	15	CASSEGGQVNSPLHF	TGTGCCAGCAGCGAGGGGGGACAGGTTAATTCACCCCTCCACTTT